The present entry profiles one TCR beta chain with its context. The sample belongs to a study of blood T cell repertoires in COVID-19. As for the study in general: From the United States, Italy and Spain came samples of acute and convalescent COVID-19. The analysed material was cDNA or gDNA that came from T cells, B-cell-depleted T cells, or PBMCs.

CDR1 is WSHSY, CDR2 SAAADI, per germline. The CDR3 spans 14 residues. The junction had 7 bases not matched to a gene; V was cut back by 8 bases and J by 3 bases. Per the study methods: Scientists estimated how many nucleated cells there were by amplifying reference gene primers. Sequencing was performed with immunoSEQ multiplex PCR; in TCRdb, only in-frame clones are kept and a portion is missing. The D gene and trimming were derived from the DNA, and the V and J assignments and clone size from that table. The sample has tens of thousands of clones; 90% to 95% are singletons. This rearrangement joins TRBV10-2 to TRBJ2-7, with 10 bases fitting TRBD2. Material for sequencing was peripheral blood. The clonotype comes from a human donor in a cohort sampled during active COVID-19. In DNA form, the CDR3 reads TGCGCCAGCCTAGGAACTAGCGGGGTCTACGAGCAGTACTTC. Amino acid sequence: CASLGTSGVYEQYF.